Below, 18 T cell receptor beta chains from the same sample are listed, as sequenced in a study of OX40 agonist ivuxolimab in advanced cancers. Method: immunoSEQ multiplex PCR; TCRdb's copy keeps in-frame clones and lacks some. Of tens of thousands of clones listed, more than 80% were seen once; the top ten hold 5.4%. The sequenced sample was CD4+ or CD8+ T cells sorted from blood, obtained in a trial of the OX40 agonist ivuxolimab. The source of these receptors is an adult with an advanced solid tumor such as melanoma, head and neck, liver or kidney cancer.

The rearrangement uses TRBV6-1 and TRBJ2-2; perhaps TRBD1 as D (6 bases). Germline CDR1 MNHNS, CDR2 SASEGT. Trimming removed 6 bases from V and 5 bases from J, with 16 bases in between. The CDR3 spans 15 residues. In DNA, the CDR3 is TGTGCCAGCAGCGCAGACAGGTTGGGAACCGGGGAGCTGTTTTTT. Translated: CASSADRLGTGELFF.

The rearrangement joins TRBV5-1 to TRBJ2-3; 7 nucleotides line up with TRBD2. Unmatched junction bases numbered 17, after V lost 4 bases and J lost 0 bases. The length of the CDR3 is 19 residues. Germline V gives CDR1 SGHRS, CDR2 YFSETQ. CDR3 bases: TGCGCCAGCAGCCCCCGGGGACGGGAGGCCCGAGCTAGCACAGATACGCAGTATTTT. Translated, it gives CASSPRGREARASTDTQYF.

CDR3 sequence: CASSPWDRSYEQYF. The CDR3 bases are TGTGCCAGCAGTCCGTGGGACCGCTCCTACGAGCAGTACTTC. This chain connects TRBV25-1 to TRBJ2-7; D might be TRBD1 or TRBD2, each matching 5 bases. The ends were cut back, 5 bases at V and 0 bases at J, with 11 bases in the middle. Germline CDR1 MGHDK, CDR2 SYGVNS. The CDR3 runs 14 residues.

The genes are TRBV14 and TRBJ2-7; no definite D call. Germline V lookup: CDR1 SGHDN, CDR2 FVKESK. This CDR3 comprises 13 residues. V was trimmed by 4 bases and J by 3 bases, leaving 10 bases between them. This CDR3 reads CASSPDRRYEQYF. CDR3 nucleotides: TGTGCCAGCAGCCCGGACCGCCGCTACGAGCAGTACTTC.

The chain employs TRBV6-5 and TRBJ1-2; D possibly corresponds to TRBD1 (5 bases). Trimming shortened V by 7 bases and J by 8 bases, and 17 bases separated the two germline ends. The length of the CDR3 is 13 residues. Germline values: CDR1 MNHEY, CDR2 SVGAGI. The CDR3 loop is CASTTQGSGGYTF. The CDR3 DNA reads as TGTGCCAGCACCACGCAGGGTTCAGGAGGCTACACCTTC.

V and J are TRBV15 and TRBJ2-2; TRBD1 might be the D (6 bases). Per the germline V gene, CDR1 is LNHNV and CDR2 is YYDKDF (reference sequence). CDR3 length: 14 amino acids. The V gene lost 7 bases and the J gene lost 4 bases, with 13 bases spanning the gap. CDR3 DNA: TGTGCCACCAACCTAGGACAGAGCACCGGGGAGCTGTTTTTT. Translating it yields CATNLGQSTGELFF. Full variable domain (outside the CDR3, taken from reference TRBV15 and TRBJ2-2): DAMVIQNPRYQVTQFGKPVTLSCSQTLNHNVMYWYQQKSSQAPKLLFHYYDKDFNNEADTPDNFQSRRPNTSFCFLDIRSPGLGDTAMYLCATNLGQSTGELFFGEGSRLTVL.

V and J are TRBV5-1 and TRBJ2-5; TRBD1 agrees at 9 bases. Germline loops: CDR1 SGHRS, CDR2 YFSETQ. After removal of 4 bases from V and 4 bases from J, the junction contained 8 bases not matched to a gene. CDR3 length: 15 amino acids. The CDR3 sequence: CASSKPGQGRETQYF. As DNA, the CDR3 is TGCGCCAGCAGCAAACCGGGACAGGGTCGAGAGACCCAGTACTTC.

The chain carries TRBV27 and TRBJ1-5, with D possibly being TRBD1 (6 bases). The CDR3 totals 14 residues. CDR1 and CDR2 (germline): MNHEY, SMNVEV (reference sequence). V was pared by 7 bases and J by 3 bases, with 13 bases between. CDR3 coding DNA: TGTGCCAGCAAGTGGAACAGGGTCAATCAGCCCCAGCATTTT. This encodes CASKWNRVNQPQHF.

The chain combines TRBV5-1 with TRBJ2-1; D is uncertain. Germline-derived CDR1 and CDR2 are SGHRS and YFSETQ. This CDR3 spans 14 amino acids. V lost 4 bases and J lost 2, with 10 bases in between. The DNA of the CDR3 is TGCGCCAGCAGCCCCGTGGGCGCCTACAATGAGCAGTTCTTC. It codes for CASSPVGAYNEQFF.

The chain has TRBV7-2 and TRBJ2-1; maybe TRBD2 (6 bases). Germline CDR1 reads SGHTA; CDR2 reads FQGNSA. V lost 2 bases to trimming and J lost 6 bases, with 8 bases between them. This CDR3 contains 13 residues. DNA of the CDR3: TGTGCCAGCAGCTTACGGGACTTCAATGAGCAGTTCTTC. Its protein is CASSLRDFNEQFF.

Worth noting for this clone: Other DNA sequences within the sample encode an identical CDR3. The rearrangement links TRBV28 to TRBJ1-1, with TRBD1 matching over 12 bases. Germline V gene lookup returns CDR1 MDHEN and CDR2 SYDVKM. CDR3 length: 15 amino acids. The V and J ends lost 6 bases and 5 bases, in that order; junction bases with no gene match: 7. This CDR3 reads CASRRDRGRRTEAFF. As DNA, the CDR3 is TGTGCCAGCAGACGGGACAGGGGGCGTAGGACTGAAGCTTTCTTT.

The chain combines TRBV9 with TRBJ2-1; TRBD1 aligns across 7 bases. CDR1 and CDR2 (germline): SGDLS, YYNGEE. The CDR3 loop spans 15 amino acids. The ends lost 0 bases at V and 5 bases at J; junction bases unmatched: 5. CDR3 bases: TGTGCCAGCAGCGTAGACACAGGGGCCAACAATGAGCAGTTCTTC. Encoded protein: CASSVDTGANNEQFF.

The chain uses TRBV6-1 and TRBJ2-5; TRBD1 is a possible D gene (5 bases). CDR3 length: 14 residues. V dropped 5 bases and J dropped 4 bases, with 14 bases sitting between them. CDR1 is MNHNS and CDR2 is SASEGT in the germline V gene. CDR3 loop: CASSKRQGSETQYF. CDR3 nucleotides: TGTGCCAGCAGTAAAAGGCAGGGTTCAGAGACCCAGTACTTC.

V usage is TRBV7-2 and J usage is TRBJ2-7; TRBD2 agrees at 8 bases. V was pared by 2 bases and J by 5 bases, with 17 bases of the junction left unmatched. This CDR3 is built from 18 residues. Germline V gives CDR1 SGHTA, CDR2 FQGNSA. The CDR3 DNA reads TGTGCCAGCAGCTTAAGGCCCCCGGGACTAGGTTTTTGGGACGAGCAGTACTTC. Encoded protein: CASSLRPPGLGFWDEQYF.

The chain combines TRBV10-2 with TRBJ1-6; weak D call: TRBD1 (5 bases). Per the germline V gene, CDR1 is WSHSY and CDR2 is SAAADI. The CDR3 runs 13 residues. V was clipped by 7 bases and J by 6 bases, with 10 bases between them. The CDR3 reads CASTGRANSPLHF. CDR3 nucleotide sequence: TGCGCCAGCACAGGCAGGGCTAATTCACCCCTCCACTTT.

The chain links TRBV6-5 to TRBJ1-3, with D hard to call. The CDR3 loop spans 15 amino acids. V was trimmed by 3 bases and J by 0 bases, leaving 9 bases between them. Germline CDR1 and CDR2: MNHEY and SVGAGI. The CDR3 nucleotides are TGTGCCAGCAGTTATGGGATTTCCTCTGGAAACACCATATATTTT. Protein sequence: CASSYGISSGNTIYF.

The rearrangement uses TRBV7-2 and TRBJ2-7, with D perhaps given as TRBD1 or TRBD2 (6 bases each). Germline V gene data show CDR1 as SGHTA and CDR2 as FQGNSA. V was shortened by 0 bases and J by 0 bases, with 12 bases between the two germline ends. This CDR3 contains 16 residues. The CDR3 DNA sequence: TGTGCCAGCAGCTTAGCAGGGGGGAAGGGCTCCTACGAGCAGTACTTC. Protein product: CASSLAGGKGSYEQYF.

This chain links TRBV7-2 with TRBJ2-7; D unclear. The CDR3 is 14 amino acids. The germline gives CDR1 SGHTA, CDR2 FQGNSA. Between the trimmed V and J ends, which lost 1 base and 7 bases, there was a span of 14 bases. This CDR3 reads CASSLVVSPREQYF. CDR3 sequence (DNA): TGTGCCAGCAGCTTAGTTGTCTCTCCGCGAGAGCAGTACTTC. The full variable domain, in which reference TRBV7-2 and TRBJ2-7 provide the parts outside the CDR3, is GAGVSQSPSNKVTEKGKDVELRCDPISGHTALYWYRQSLGQGLEFLIYFQGNSAPDKSGLPSDRFSAERTGGSVSTLTIQRTQQEDSAVYLCASSLVVSPREQYFGPGTRLTVT.